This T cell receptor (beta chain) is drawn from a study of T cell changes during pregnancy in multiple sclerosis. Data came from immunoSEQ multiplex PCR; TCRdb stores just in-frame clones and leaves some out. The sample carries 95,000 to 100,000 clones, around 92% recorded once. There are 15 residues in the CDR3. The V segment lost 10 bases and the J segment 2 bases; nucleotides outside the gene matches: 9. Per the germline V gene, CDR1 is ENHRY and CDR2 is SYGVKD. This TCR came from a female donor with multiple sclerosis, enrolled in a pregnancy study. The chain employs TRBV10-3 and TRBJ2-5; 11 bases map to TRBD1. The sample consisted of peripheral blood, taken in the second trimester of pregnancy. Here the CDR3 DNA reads TGTGCCACCGGAATTGGGACAGGGGGTCAAGAGACCCAGTACTTC. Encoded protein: CATGIGTGGQETQYF.